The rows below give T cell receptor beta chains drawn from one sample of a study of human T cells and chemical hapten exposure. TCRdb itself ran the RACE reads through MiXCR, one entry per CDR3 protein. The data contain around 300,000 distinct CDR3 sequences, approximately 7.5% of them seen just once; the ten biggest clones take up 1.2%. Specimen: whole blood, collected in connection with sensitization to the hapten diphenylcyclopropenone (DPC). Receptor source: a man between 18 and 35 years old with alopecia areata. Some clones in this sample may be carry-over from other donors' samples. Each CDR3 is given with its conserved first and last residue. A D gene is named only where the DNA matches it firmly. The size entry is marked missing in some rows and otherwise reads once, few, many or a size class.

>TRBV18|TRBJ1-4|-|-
TGTGCCAGCTCACCACCCGAAAAACTGTTTTTT
CASSPPEKLFF
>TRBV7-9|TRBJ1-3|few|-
TGTGCCAGCAGCTTAGCGACCGGCCTCTCTGGAAACACCATATATTTT
CASSLATGLSGNTIYF
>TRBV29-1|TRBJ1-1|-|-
TGCAGCGTTATGGAACCCCGGAACACTGAAGCTTTCTTT
CSVMEPRNTEAFF
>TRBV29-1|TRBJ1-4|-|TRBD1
TGCAGCGTTTCCGGGACAGTCGAGAAAAAACTGTTTTTT
CSVSGTVEKKLFF
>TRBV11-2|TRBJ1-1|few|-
TGTGCCAGCAGCCGCCCAACAGGTGACACTGAAGCTTTCTTT
CASSRPTGDTEAFF
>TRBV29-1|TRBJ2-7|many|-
TGCAGCGTGGAAGGGGCAGGTGGGATCTACGAGCAGTACTTC
CSVEGAGGIYEQYF
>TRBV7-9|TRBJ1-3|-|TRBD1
TGTGCCAGCGACAGGGGTCGTCACACCATATATTTT
CASDRGRHTIYF
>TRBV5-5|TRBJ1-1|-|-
TGTGCCAGCAGCTTGGAGCGTGGAAACACTGAAGCTTTCTTT
CASSLERGNTEAFF
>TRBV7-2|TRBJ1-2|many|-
TGTGCCAGCAGCTTAGGCGCGGGGGCGAACTATGGCTACACCTTC
CASSLGAGANYGYTF
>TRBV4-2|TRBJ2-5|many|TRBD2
TGTGCCAGCAGCCCAGGGACTAGCGGGGGGATACAAGAGACCCAGTACTTC
CASSPGTSGGIQETQYF
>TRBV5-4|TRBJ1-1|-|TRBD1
TGTGCCAGCAGCCCAGGGACAGGGAGGGTAGTTGCTGAAGCTTTCTTT
CASSPGTGRVVAEAFF
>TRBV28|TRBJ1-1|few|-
TGTGCCAGCAGTTTATCAGAGATGATGGAAGCTTTCTTT
CASSLSEMMEAFF
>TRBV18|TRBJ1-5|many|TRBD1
TGTGCCAGCTCACCTGGACAGGGTAGCAATCAGCCCCAGCATTTT
CASSPGQGSNQPQHF
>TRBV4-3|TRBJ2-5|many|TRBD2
TGCGCCAGCAGCCAAGATCCAGCGGGGGGGCCCTTGAAGACCCAGTACTTC
CASSQDPAGGPLKTQYF
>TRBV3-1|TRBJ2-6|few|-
TGTGCCAGCAGCTCCCAACCGGGACGGTGGAATTCTGGGGCCAACGTCCTGACTTTC
CASSSQPGRWNSGANVLTF
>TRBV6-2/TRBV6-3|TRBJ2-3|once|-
TGTGCCAGCAGCGACGGGGGCAGGGTGATAGATACGCAGTATTTT
CASSDGGRVIDTQYF
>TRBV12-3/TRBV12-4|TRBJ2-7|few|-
TGTGCCAGCAGTTGGACACGTTCCTACGAGCAGTACTTC
CASSWTRSYEQYF
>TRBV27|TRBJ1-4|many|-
TGTGCCAGCAGTTTGACCAGTGGCGAAAAACTGTTTTTT
CASSLTSGEKLFF
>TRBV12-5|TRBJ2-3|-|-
TGTGCTAGTGGAAAACTAGCAGGGGATACGCAGTATTTT
CASGKLAGDTQYF
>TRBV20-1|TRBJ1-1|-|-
TGCAGTGCTAGAGTGGCAGGGAGGCTGAAGATGAACACTGAAGCTTTCTTT
CSARVAGRLKMNTEAFF
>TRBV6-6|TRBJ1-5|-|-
TGTGCCAGTACTGGTTCCCTAAATCAGCCCCAGCATTTT
CASTGSLNQPQHF
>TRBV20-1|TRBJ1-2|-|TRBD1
TGCAGTGCTAGAGGTCGGGACAGAAGTAACTATGGCTACACCTTC
CSARGRDRSNYGYTF
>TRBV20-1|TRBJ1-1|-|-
TGCAGTGCCGTTTTACAGTTTCAGAGCACTGAAGCTTTCTTT
CSAVLQFQSTEAFF
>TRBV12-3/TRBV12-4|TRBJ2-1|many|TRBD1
TGTGCCAGCAACAGGGGGTTCTCCTACAATGAGCAGTTCTTC
CASNRGFSYNEQFF
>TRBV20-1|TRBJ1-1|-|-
TGCAGTGCTAGTACAGAGAACATGAACACTGAAGCTTTCTTT
CSASTENMNTEAFF
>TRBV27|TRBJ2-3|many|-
TGTGCCAGCATGCGGGTCTCTGGCACAGATACGCAGTATTTT
CASMRVSGTDTQYF
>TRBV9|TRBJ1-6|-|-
TGTGCCAGCAGCGTACTGGGATTTAATTCACCCCTCCACTTT
CASSVLGFNSPLHF
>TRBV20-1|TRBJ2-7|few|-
TGCAGTGCTGAGACAGAATGGGAAGACGAGCAGTACTTC
CSAETEWEDEQYF
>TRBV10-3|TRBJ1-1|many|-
TGTGCCACCGGAAGATTAGAGAACACTGAAGCTTTCTTT
CATGRLENTEAFF
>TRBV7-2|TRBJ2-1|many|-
TGTGCCAGCAGCTTATGGGGGAATGAGCAGTTCTTC
CASSLWGNEQFF
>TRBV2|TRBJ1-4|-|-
TGTGCCAGCACGGGCAGCCAGCGCGGGTTCGCAAAACTGTTTTTT
CASTGSQRGFAKLFF
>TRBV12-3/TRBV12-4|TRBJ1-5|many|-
TGTGCCAGCAGTTTGGGGACCAATCAGCCCCAGCATTTT
CASSLGTNQPQHF
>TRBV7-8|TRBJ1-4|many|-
TGTGCCAGCAGCCCCCTGGGTGAAGAACTGTTTTTT
CASSPLGEELFF
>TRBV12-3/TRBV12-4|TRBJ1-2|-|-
TGTGCCAGCAGTTTAGGCAGTCTCTATGGCTACACCTTC
CASSLGSLYGYTF
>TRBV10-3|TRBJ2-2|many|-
TGTGCCATCAGTGAGTCTAAGAGATGGGTCAACACCGGGGAGCTGTTTTTT
CAISESKRWVNTGELFF
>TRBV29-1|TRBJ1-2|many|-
TGCAGCGTTAAACAGAACCCTAACTATGGCTACACCTTC
CSVKQNPNYGYTF
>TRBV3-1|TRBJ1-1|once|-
TGTGCCAGCAGTAGGGCCAACACTGAAGCTTTCTTT
CASSRANTEAFF
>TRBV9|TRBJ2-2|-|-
TGTGCCAGCAGCCCCGACGGCCCGAACACCGGGGAGCTGTTTTTT
CASSPDGPNTGELFF
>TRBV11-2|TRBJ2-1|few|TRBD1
TGTGCCAGCAGCTTAACCCCCTCGGGACAGGGGACGCAGTTCTTC
CASSLTPSGQGTQFF
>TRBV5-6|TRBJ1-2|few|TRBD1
TGTGCCAGCAGCTTGTTTGGCCCGGGACAGGGGTATGGCTACACCTTC
CASSLFGPGQGYGYTF